A selection of T cell receptor beta chains follows, all from one sample in a study of blood T cells in healthy people across ages. From the 5' RACE reads, TCRdb called clonotypes with MiXCR, one entry per CDR3 protein. The data hold about a million distinct CDR3 sequences, with approximately 49% observed a single time. The material sequenced was blood. The receptors here all came from a man aged 30-40 years in good health. CDR3s include the opening cysteine and the closing phenylalanine or tryptophan. A D gene is named only where the DNA matches it firmly. Size is stated for part of the rows, as once, few or many counts, or as a class when the clone is expanded.

abundance,j_gene,d_gene,v_gene,CDR3nt,CDR3aa
-,TRBJ1-4,TRBD1,TRBV20-1,TGCAGTGCTCGAACAGGGGTGGGGAATGAAAAACTGTTTTTT,CSARTGVGNEKLFF
-,TRBJ1-6,-,TRBV12-3/TRBV12-4,TGTGCCACCGCTGTACTGGAAAATTCACCCCTCCACTTT,CATAVLENSPLHF
many,TRBJ2-5,TRBD1,TRBV4-2,TGTGCCAGCAGCCCTTACCGGGACAGTCAAGAGACCCAGTACTTC,CASSPYRDSQETQYF
-,TRBJ1-2,-,TRBV29-1,TGCAGCGTTGAAGAATCCCCTCACAACACTATGGCTTTTAGCTACACCTTC,CSVEESPHNTMAFSYTF
-,TRBJ1-2,TRBD1,TRBV11-3,TGTGCCAGCAGCCCCTCAGGGGCCAGGGGGGATGGCTACACCTTC,CASSPSGARGDGYTF
-,TRBJ1-4,TRBD1,TRBV7-9,TGTGCCAGCAGCCCGCAGGGACAGGCTAATGAAAAACTGTTTTTT,CASSPQGQANEKLFF
-,TRBJ1-2,-,TRBV10-3,TGTGCCATCAGTGAGGACGGATCAGGGGACTATGGCTACACCTTC,CAISEDGSGDYGYTF
-,TRBJ2-2,TRBD1,TRBV6-5,TGTGCCAGCAGTTCCGGACAGGGGCACACCGGGGAGCTGTTTTTT,CASSSGQGHTGELFF
-,TRBJ2-7,-,TRBV20-1,TGCAGTGCTAGAGATTATTACAGCACCTACGAGCAGTACTTC,CSARDYYSTYEQYF
-,TRBJ2-7,TRBD2,TRBV20-1,TGCAGTGCTAGTTACACTAGCGGGGGGGGTCTCGAGCAGTACTTC,CSASYTSGGGLEQYF
few,TRBJ2-1,-,TRBV7-2,TGTGCCAGCAGCTTAAGGCAGGGCGATGAGCAGTTCTTC,CASSLRQGDEQFF
-,TRBJ2-3,TRBD2,TRBV7-2,TGTGCCAGCAGCTTTCTAGCGGGCCGCGGTGGTACGCAGTATTTT,CASSFLAGRGGTQYF
few,TRBJ1-1,-,TRBV2,TGTGCCAGCAGTGAACAGCCTAACACTGAAGCTTTCTTT,CASSEQPNTEAFF
few,TRBJ2-5,-,TRBV6-2/TRBV6-3,TGTGCCAGCAGTCACTACTCCGGGGAGACCCAGTACTTC,CASSHYSGETQYF
-,TRBJ2-7,-,TRBV5-5,TGTGCCAGCAGTTTCGGGACTGGGGAATACGAGCAGTACTTC,CASSFGTGEYEQYF
few,TRBJ1-1,-,TRBV4-1,TGCGCCAGCAGCCAAGATCCCGGGATGAACACTGAAGCTTTCTTT,CASSQDPGMNTEAFF
few,TRBJ2-5,-,TRBV28,TGTGCCAGCAGTACCCCGAGATCGGCGGAGACCCAGTACTTC,CASSTPRSAETQYF
-,TRBJ2-7,TRBD2,TRBV27,TGTGCCAGCAGTACCACCCGGACGAGCGGGGGGGCTTACAAGGAGCAGTACTTC,CASSTTRTSGGAYKEQYF
-,TRBJ2-7,TRBD1,TRBV29-1,TGCAGCGTTGAGGACAGGTCTGGCGAGCAGTACTTC,CSVEDRSGEQYF
-,TRBJ2-7,-,TRBV7-2,TGTGCCAGCAGCTTCTTACCCGCACAGGGCTACGAGCAGTACTTC,CASSFLPAQGYEQYF
-,TRBJ2-2,TRBD2,TRBV28,TGTGCCAGCATCCCTTTGCAGGGAGGGTCTTACACCGGGGAGCTGTTTTTT,CASIPLQGGSYTGELFF
-,TRBJ1-2,-,TRBV24-1,TGTGCCACCAGTGATTTGATGGGCTACACCTTC,CATSDLMGYTF
-,TRBJ2-4,-,TRBV20-1,TGCAGTAGGGTAGCCAAAAACATTCAGTACTTC,CSRVAKNIQYF
-,TRBJ2-7,-,TRBV24-1,TGTGCCACCAGTGATTCCGACTCGAACTACGAGCAGTACTTC,CATSDSDSNYEQYF
-,TRBJ1-2,-,TRBV6-5,TGTGCCAGCAGTAGAGTTCCTGAGGGCTATGGCTACACCTTC,CASSRVPEGYGYTF
few,TRBJ2-4,TRBD1,TRBV28,TGTGCCAGCAGCGGACAGGGGGGCACTCAGTACTTC,CASSGQGGTQYF
few,TRBJ1-1,-,TRBV3-1,TGTGCCAGCAGCCAAGCCCGGGCCGGGGTGGCTGAAGCTTTCTTT,CASSQARAGVAEAFF
few,TRBJ1-2,TRBD1,TRBV27,TGTGCCAGCAGTTTCCGAATTGGGACAGTGATGAACTATGGCTACACCTTC,CASSFRIGTVMNYGYTF
-,TRBJ1-4,-,TRBV12-3/TRBV12-4,TGTGCCAGCAGAGGGACGGGGACGAAGGAACTGTTTTTT,CASRGTGTKELFF
few,TRBJ1-1,-,TRBV4-3,TGCGCCAGCAGCCAAGATAGAGGGGGAGACACTGAAGCTTTCTTT,CASSQDRGGDTEAFF
-,TRBJ1-5,TRBD1,TRBV20-1,TGCAGTCACGGACAGGGAGCTCAGCCCCAGCATTTT,CSHGQGAQPQHF
-,TRBJ2-3,-,TRBV6-1,TGTGCCAGCAGTGCATCCGGGACCAGAGGGGATACGCAGTATTTT,CASSASGTRGDTQYF
-,TRBJ2-7,TRBD1,TRBV20-1,TGCAGTGCTAGAGGTCCGGGACAGGGTATGTGGGGGGACTCCTACGAGCAGTACTTC,CSARGPGQGMWGDSYEQYF
-,TRBJ1-5,-,TRBV10-3,TGTGCCATCAGTGAGGAGGGACAGCCCCAGCATTTT,CAISEEGQPQHF
-,TRBJ2-4,TRBD2,TRBV3-1,TGTGCCAACAGCCCCAGACGGGGTGGTAGCGGGGGAACGAACATTCAGTACTTC,CANSPRRGGSGGTNIQYF
-,TRBJ2-5,-,TRBV4-3,TGCGCCAGCAGCCAAGATACGGCTAGTCAAGAGACCCAGTACTTC,CASSQDTASQETQYF
-,TRBJ2-1,-,TRBV6-1,TGTGCCAGCACGTGGAGTTTGGGGGAAGGAAAAAATGAGCAGTTCTTC,CASTWSLGEGKNEQFF
-,TRBJ1-1,-,TRBV7-3,TGTGCCAGCAGCTCGGACGGTAACACTGAAGCTTTCTTT,CASSSDGNTEAFF
few,TRBJ2-1,TRBD1,TRBV4-1,TGCGCCAGCAGCCAAGTGCCGCGACAGGGGTACAATGAGCAGTTCTTC,CASSQVPRQGYNEQFF
once,TRBJ1-1,TRBD1,TRBV18,TGTGCCAGCTCACCACCTTACAGGGGGCAAAGTAGTGAAGCTTTCTTT,CASSPPYRGQSSEAFF
few,TRBJ1-5,-,TRBV12-3/TRBV12-4,TGTGCCAGCAGAATCCGGACAGACCAGCCCCAGCATTTT,CASRIRTDQPQHF
-,TRBJ2-7,TRBD1,TRBV7-2,TGTGCCAGCAGCTTTCCGGGACAGGGCACTATCGGGGACGAGCAGTACTTC,CASSFPGQGTIGDEQYF
-,TRBJ2-1,-,TRBV7-6,TGTGCCAGCAGCTCAGAGGCCCCAGCCGACAATGAGCAGTTCTTC,CASSSEAPADNEQFF
-,TRBJ2-5,-,TRBV28,TGTGCCAGCAGGGGGGGTCAACAAGCGGAGACCCAGTACTTC,CASRGGQQAETQYF
few,TRBJ1-2,TRBD1,TRBV20-1,TGCAGTGCTAGAGTGGGGACAGACCTCTATGGCTACACCTTC,CSARVGTDLYGYTF
-,TRBJ1-4,-,TRBV5-1,TGCGCCAGCGGCGGCAGGGACGGGGAAAAACTGTTTTTT,CASGGRDGEKLFF
-,TRBJ2-5,-,TRBV6-5,TGTGCCAGCAGTTACTCAGACAGACAAGAGACCCAGTACTTC,CASSYSDRQETQYF
few,TRBJ1-1,-,TRBV6-5,TGTGCCAGCAGTTACTCAATGAACACTGAAGCTTTCTTT,CASSYSMNTEAFF
few,TRBJ2-7,-,TRBV10-3,TGTGCCATCAACACAGAACGGGGAGGCTACGAGCAGTACTTC,CAINTERGGYEQYF
-,TRBJ2-7,-,TRBV4-3,TGCGCCAGCAGCCAAGACGCAGGGACATCATTTGAGCAGTACTTC,CASSQDAGTSFEQYF
few,TRBJ1-4,-,TRBV6-2/TRBV6-3,TGTGCCAGCAGTTCCCCGACAGGCGCGGCAACTAATGAAAAACTGTTTTTT,CASSSPTGAATNEKLFF
-,TRBJ2-7,-,TRBV15,TGTGCCACCAGGGACGAGCAGTACTTC,CATRDEQYF
-,TRBJ2-3,TRBD2,TRBV6-2/TRBV6-3,TGTGCCAGCAGTTACAGGAGCGGGGGGATTAGCACAGATACGCAGTATTTT,CASSYRSGGISTDTQYF
-,TRBJ2-1,TRBD2,TRBV7-2,TGTGCCAGCAGCTTAGCAATCCGAGCGGGGGCCGGGAATGAGCAGTTCTTC,CASSLAIRAGAGNEQFF
-,TRBJ1-5,-,TRBV2,TGTGCCAGCAGGGTCCGGGACGAAAATCAGCCCCAGCATTTT,CASRVRDENQPQHF
-,TRBJ2-7,-,TRBV20-1,TGCAGTGCTAGACCGGGACGTAACTACGAGCAGTACTTC,CSARPGRNYEQYF
-,TRBJ2-7,-,TRBV7-9,TGTGCCAGCAGCGACACAGGAAGAGGCGAGCAGTACTTC,CASSDTGRGEQYF